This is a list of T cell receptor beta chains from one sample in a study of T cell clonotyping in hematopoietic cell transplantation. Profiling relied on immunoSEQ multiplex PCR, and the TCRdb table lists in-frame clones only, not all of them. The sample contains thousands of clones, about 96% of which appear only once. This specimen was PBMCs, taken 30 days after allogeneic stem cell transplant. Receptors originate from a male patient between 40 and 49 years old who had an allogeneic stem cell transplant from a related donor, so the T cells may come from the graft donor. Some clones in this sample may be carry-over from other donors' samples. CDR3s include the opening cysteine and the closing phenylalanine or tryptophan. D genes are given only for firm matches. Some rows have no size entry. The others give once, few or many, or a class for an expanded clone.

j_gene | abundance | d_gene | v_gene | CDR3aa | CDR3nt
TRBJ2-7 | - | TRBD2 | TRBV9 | CASSVAPGLGSYEQYF | TGTGCCAGCAGCGTAGCCCCGGGACTAGGCTCCTACGAGCAGTACTTC
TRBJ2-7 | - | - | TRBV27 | CASSPQTGTLGGEQYF | TGTGCCAGCAGTCCCCAGACAGGTACCTTAGGGGGCGAGCAGTACTTC
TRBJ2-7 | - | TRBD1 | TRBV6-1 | CASSDNRGFFPYEQYF | TGTGCCAGCAGTGATAACAGGGGCTTTTTCCCCTACGAGCAGTACTTC
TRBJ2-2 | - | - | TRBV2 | CASSLSSNTGELFF | TGTGCCAGCAGTCTGAGCAGCAACACCGGGGAGCTGTTTTTT
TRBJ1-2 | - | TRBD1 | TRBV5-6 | CASSVGTGLNTF | TGTGCCAGCAGCGTCGGGACAGGGTTAAACACCTTC
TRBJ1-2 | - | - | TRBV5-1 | CASSLAGEYGYTF | TGCGCCAGCAGCTTGGCAGGGGAGTATGGCTACACCTTC
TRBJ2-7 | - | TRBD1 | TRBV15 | CATSRFLMTSGTGASYEQYF | TGTGCCACCAGCAGATTCCTCATGACATCCGGGACAGGAGCTTCCTACGAGCAGTACTTC
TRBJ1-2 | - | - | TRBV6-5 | CASMGRASYGYTF | TGTGCCAGCATGGGGAGGGCTAGTTATGGCTACACCTTC
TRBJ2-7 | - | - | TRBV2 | CASRSPGGAVAEQYF | TGTGCCAGCAGATCCCCAGGAGGGGCTGTCGCCGAGCAGTACTTC
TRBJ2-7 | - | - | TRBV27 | CASSLSFPGVVPYEQYF | TGTGCCAGCAGTTTATCGTTCCCCGGGGTTGTCCCCTACGAGCAGTACTTC
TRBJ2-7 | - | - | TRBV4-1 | CASSFRIRADYTYEQYF | TGCGCCAGCAGCTTCCGTATCAGGGCGGACTATACGTACGAGCAGTACTTC
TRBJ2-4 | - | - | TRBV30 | CAWQRGSAKNIQYF | TGTGCCTGGCAACGAGGGTCGGCCAAAAACATTCAGTACTTC
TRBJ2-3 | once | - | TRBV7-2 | CASSLADTQYF | TGTGCCAGCAGCTTAGCAGATACGCAGTATTTT
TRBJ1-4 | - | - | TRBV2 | CASSVEEKLFF | TGTGCCAGCAGTGTTGAGGAAAAACTGTTTTTT
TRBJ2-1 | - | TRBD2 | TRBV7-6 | CASSLAFWRGDNEQFF | TGTGCCAGCAGCTTAGCTTTCTGGCGGGGGGACAATGAGCAGTTCTTC
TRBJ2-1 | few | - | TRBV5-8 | CASSFFWGASSYNEQFF | TGTGCCAGCAGCTTTTTCTGGGGAGCGAGCTCCTACAATGAGCAGTTCTTC
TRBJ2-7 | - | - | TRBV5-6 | CASSLARQDSYEQYF | TGTGCCAGCAGCTTGGCCCGACAGGACTCCTACGAGCAGTACTTC
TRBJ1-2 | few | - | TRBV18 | CASSPPTGVYGYTF | TGTGCCAGCTCACCACCGACCGGGGTCTATGGCTACACCTTC
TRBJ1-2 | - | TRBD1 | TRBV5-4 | CASTLQGAYGYTF | TGTGCCAGCACCCTTCAGGGGGCTTATGGCTACACCTTC
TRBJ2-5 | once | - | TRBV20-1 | CSAREYETQYF | TGCAGTGCTAGAGAATACGAGACCCAGTACTTC
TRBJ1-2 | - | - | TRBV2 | CASNGAPYGYTF | TGTGCCAGCAACGGGGCCCCCTATGGCTACACCTTC
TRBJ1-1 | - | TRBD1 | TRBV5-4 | CASSDRVNTEAFF | TGTGCCAGCAGTGACAGGGTGAACACTGAAGCTTTCTTT
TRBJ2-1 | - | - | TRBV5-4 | CASSSQGSNEQFF | TGTGCCAGCAGCTCCCAGGGTTCCAATGAGCAGTTCTTC
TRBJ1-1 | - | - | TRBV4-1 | CASSQGNTEAFF | TGCGCCAGCAGCCAAGGGAACACTGAAGCTTTCTTT
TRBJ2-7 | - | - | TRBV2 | CASRNTYEQYF | TGTGCCAGCAGAAATACCTACGAGCAGTACTTC
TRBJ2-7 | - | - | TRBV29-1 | CSGLGVTAREQYF | TGCAGCGGGCTAGGGGTAACGGCTCGGGAGCAGTACTTC
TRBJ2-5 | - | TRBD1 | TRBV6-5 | CASSSRTGDQYF | TGTGCCAGCAGTTCCCGAACAGGGGACCAGTACTTC
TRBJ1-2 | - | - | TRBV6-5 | CASRVGHYYGYTF | TGTGCCAGCAGGGTGGGTCATTACTATGGCTACACCTTC
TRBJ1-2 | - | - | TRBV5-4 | CASSPTGSGYGYTF | TGTGCCAGCAGCCCGACAGGCTCTGGCTATGGCTACACCTTC
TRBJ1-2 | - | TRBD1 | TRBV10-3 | CAISAGTAYGYTF | TGTGCCATCAGTGCCGGGACAGCCTATGGCTACACCTTC
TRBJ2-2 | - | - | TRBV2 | CASRGNGAGELFF | TGTGCCAGCAGGGGAAACGGGGCCGGGGAGCTGTTTTTT
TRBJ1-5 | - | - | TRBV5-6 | CASSYSDSRNQPQHF | TGTGCCAGCAGCTACAGTGACAGTCGAAATCAGCCCCAGCATTTT
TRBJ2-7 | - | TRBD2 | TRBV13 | CASSLGTSGGPYEQYF | TGTGCCAGCAGCTTAGGCACTAGCGGAGGCCCCTACGAGCAGTACTTC
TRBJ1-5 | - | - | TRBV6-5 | CASSYSGQRNQPQHF | TGTGCCAGCAGTTACTCTGGACAGCGCAATCAGCCCCAGCATTTT
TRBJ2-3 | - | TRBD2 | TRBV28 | CASSFLTSGGVTDTQYF | TGTGCCAGCAGTTTTCTGACTAGCGGGGGGGTAACGGATACGCAGTATTTT
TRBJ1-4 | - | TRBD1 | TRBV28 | CASSSGSGTGHEKLFF | TGTGCCAGCAGTTCCGGGTCCGGGACAGGGCATGAAAAACTGTTTTTT
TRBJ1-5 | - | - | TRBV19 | CASSISKVGNQPQHF | TGTGCCAGTAGTATCTCCAAGGTAGGCAATCAGCCCCAGCATTTT
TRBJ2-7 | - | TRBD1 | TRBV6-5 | CASSYSAAGGAYEQYF | TGTGCCAGCAGTTACTCTGCGGCAGGGGGCGCCTACGAGCAGTACTTC
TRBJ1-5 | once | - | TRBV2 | CASRTRGSNQPQHF | TGTGCCAGCAGGACGCGGGGAAGCAATCAGCCCCAGCATTTT
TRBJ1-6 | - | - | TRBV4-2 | CASSQDPGGGSPLHF | TGTGCCAGCAGCCAAGATCCGGGCGGGGGGTCACCCCTCCACTTT
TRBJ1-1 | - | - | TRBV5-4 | CASSQPGPLPAFF | TGTGCCAGCAGCCAACCGGGGCCCCTTCCAGCTTTCTTT
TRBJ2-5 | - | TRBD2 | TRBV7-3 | CASSSGLAGFRETQYF | TGTGCCAGCAGCTCAGGACTAGCGGGGTTTCGAGAGACCCAGTACTTC
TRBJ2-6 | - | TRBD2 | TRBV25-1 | CASSEYTGGSGANVLTF | TGTGCCAGCAGTGAATATACGGGGGGATCTGGGGCCAACGTCCTGACTTTC
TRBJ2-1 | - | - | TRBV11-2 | CASSLVGVGEQFF | TGTGCCAGCAGCTTAGTGGGGGTTGGTGAGCAGTTCTTC
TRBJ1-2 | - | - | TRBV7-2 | CASSVPGNGPRFGYTF | TGTGCCAGCAGCGTACCCGGTAATGGACCGAGATTTGGCTACACCTTC
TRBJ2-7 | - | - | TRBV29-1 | CSVEGTAYEQYF | TGCAGCGTTGAGGGGACCGCCTACGAGCAGTACTTC
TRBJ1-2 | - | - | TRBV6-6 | CASSYIGGVGYGYTF | TGTGCCAGCAGTTACATCGGTGGAGTGGGCTATGGCTACACCTTC
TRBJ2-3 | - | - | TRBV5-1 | CASSLGRVPDTQYF | TGCGCCAGCAGCTTGGGCAGGGTGCCAGATACGCAGTATTTT
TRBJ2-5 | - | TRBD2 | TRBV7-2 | CASSFGAFGGKETQYF | TGTGCCAGCAGCTTTGGGGCTTTCGGGGGGAAAGAGACCCAGTACTTC
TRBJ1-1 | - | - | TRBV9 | CASSAWKTARRTEAFF | TGTGCCAGCAGCGCCTGGAAAACCGCCAGGAGGACTGAAGCTTTCTTT
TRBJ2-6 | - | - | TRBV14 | CASSPTRQGGGSGANVLTF | TGTGCCAGCAGCCCTACCCGACAGGGAGGAGGGTCTGGGGCCAACGTCCTGACTTTC
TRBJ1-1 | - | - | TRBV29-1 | CSVQKQAGAFF | TGCAGCGTTCAAAAACAGGCAGGGGCTTTCTTT
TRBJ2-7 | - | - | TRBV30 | CAWSVKGRDVYEQYF | TGTGCCTGGAGTGTAAAAGGCAGGGACGTCTACGAGCAGTACTTC